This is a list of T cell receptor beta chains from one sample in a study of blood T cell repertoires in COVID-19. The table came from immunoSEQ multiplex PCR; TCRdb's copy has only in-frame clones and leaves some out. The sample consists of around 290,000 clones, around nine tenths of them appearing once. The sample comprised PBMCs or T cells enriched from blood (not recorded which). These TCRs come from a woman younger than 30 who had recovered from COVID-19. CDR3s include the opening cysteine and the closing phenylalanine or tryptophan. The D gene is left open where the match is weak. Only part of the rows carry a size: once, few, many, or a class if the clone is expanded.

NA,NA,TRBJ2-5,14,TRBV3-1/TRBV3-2,TGTGCCAGCAGCCAAGATTATGGGAGGGAGACCCAGTACTTC,CASSQDYGRETQYF
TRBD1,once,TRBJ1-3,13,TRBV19,TGTGCCAGTAGTTTCGGACAGGGGAACACCATATATTTT,CASSFGQGNTIYF
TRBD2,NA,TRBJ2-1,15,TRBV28,TGTGCCAGCAGTTTAGCGGGGGAGACCTACAATGAGCAGTTCTTC,CASSLAGETYNEQFF
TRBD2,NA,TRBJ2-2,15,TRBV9,TGTGCCAGCAGCCCTCAACTCGGGGGGACCGGGGAGCTGTTTTTT,CASSPQLGGTGELFF
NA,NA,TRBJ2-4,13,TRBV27,TGTGCCAGCAGTGGTTATATAGAAAACATTCAGTACTTC,CASSGYIENIQYF
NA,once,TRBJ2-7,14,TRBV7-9,TGTGCCAGCAGCTTGATAGAAATCTCCTACGAGCAGTACTTC,CASSLIEISYEQYF
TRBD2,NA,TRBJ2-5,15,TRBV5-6,TGTGCCAGCAGTTTTATAGCGGGGGGCTGGGAGACCCAGTACTTC,CASSFIAGGWETQYF
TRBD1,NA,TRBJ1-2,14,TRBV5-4,TGTGCCAGCAGCCTGACAGGGCGCGCGAGGGGCTACACCTTC,CASSLTGRARGYTF
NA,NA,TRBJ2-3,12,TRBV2,TGTGCCAGCAGCCTAGCGACAGATACGCAGTATTTT,CASSLATDTQYF
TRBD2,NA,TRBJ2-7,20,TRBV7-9,TGTGCCAGCAGCACCCCCGGGGGGGGGAGACAAACGCAAGGAGACTACGAGCAGTACTTC,CASSTPGGGRQTQGDYEQYF
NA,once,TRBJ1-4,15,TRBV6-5,TGTGCCAGCAGACCGATAGGAGGCGGGAATGAAAAACTGTTTTTT,CASRPIGGGNEKLFF
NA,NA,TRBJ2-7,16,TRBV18,TGTGCCAGCTCGCCCAACCGCCGGGACATCAACTACGAGCAGTACTTC,CASSPNRRDINYEQYF
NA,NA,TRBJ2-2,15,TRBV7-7,TGTGCCAGCAGCTTAGGGCAGAGAGGGACCGGGGAGCTGTTTTTT,CASSLGQRGTGELFF
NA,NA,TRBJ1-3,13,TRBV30,TGTGCCTGGACCAGGATGCCCGAAAACACCATATATTTT,CAWTRMPENTIYF
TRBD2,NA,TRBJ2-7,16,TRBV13,TGTGCCAGCAGCTCGGGAGGGACTAGCGGGAGTCTCGAGCAGTACTTC,CASSSGGTSGSLEQYF